A selection of T cell receptor beta chains follows, all from one sample in a study of blood T cell repertoires in COVID-19. The data were produced by immunoSEQ multiplex PCR, yet TCRdb's version contains in-frame clones alone and is incomplete. The table has approximately 120,000 clones, about three quarters seen once. The sequenced sample was peripheral blood. The origin of the receptors is a woman between 65 and 79 years old with acute or convalescent COVID-19. Each CDR3 is given without its conserved first and last residue.

v_call	j_call	cdr3_aa
TRBV5-6	TRBJ2-3	ASSFPGADTQY
TRBV20-1	TRBJ2-1	SASPQFLDKNKVYGSYNEQF
TRBV2	TRBJ1-6	ASSEASDSNEDNSSLH
TRBV9	TRBJ2-3	ASSVRRGDTDTQY
TRBV27	TRBJ1-1	ASRRDGEAF
TRBV11-2	TRBJ2-3	ASSRGTGPTDTQY
TRBV27	TRBJ1-2	ASSPHDRGYGYT
TRBV4-2	TRBJ2-2	ASSQVMGLAGASTGELF
TRBV5-4	TRBJ1-2	ASSSGRGRVVDGYT
TRBV4-2	TRBJ1-1	ASSQGSGALNTEAF
TRBV28	TRBJ2-5	ASSRPSGIETQY